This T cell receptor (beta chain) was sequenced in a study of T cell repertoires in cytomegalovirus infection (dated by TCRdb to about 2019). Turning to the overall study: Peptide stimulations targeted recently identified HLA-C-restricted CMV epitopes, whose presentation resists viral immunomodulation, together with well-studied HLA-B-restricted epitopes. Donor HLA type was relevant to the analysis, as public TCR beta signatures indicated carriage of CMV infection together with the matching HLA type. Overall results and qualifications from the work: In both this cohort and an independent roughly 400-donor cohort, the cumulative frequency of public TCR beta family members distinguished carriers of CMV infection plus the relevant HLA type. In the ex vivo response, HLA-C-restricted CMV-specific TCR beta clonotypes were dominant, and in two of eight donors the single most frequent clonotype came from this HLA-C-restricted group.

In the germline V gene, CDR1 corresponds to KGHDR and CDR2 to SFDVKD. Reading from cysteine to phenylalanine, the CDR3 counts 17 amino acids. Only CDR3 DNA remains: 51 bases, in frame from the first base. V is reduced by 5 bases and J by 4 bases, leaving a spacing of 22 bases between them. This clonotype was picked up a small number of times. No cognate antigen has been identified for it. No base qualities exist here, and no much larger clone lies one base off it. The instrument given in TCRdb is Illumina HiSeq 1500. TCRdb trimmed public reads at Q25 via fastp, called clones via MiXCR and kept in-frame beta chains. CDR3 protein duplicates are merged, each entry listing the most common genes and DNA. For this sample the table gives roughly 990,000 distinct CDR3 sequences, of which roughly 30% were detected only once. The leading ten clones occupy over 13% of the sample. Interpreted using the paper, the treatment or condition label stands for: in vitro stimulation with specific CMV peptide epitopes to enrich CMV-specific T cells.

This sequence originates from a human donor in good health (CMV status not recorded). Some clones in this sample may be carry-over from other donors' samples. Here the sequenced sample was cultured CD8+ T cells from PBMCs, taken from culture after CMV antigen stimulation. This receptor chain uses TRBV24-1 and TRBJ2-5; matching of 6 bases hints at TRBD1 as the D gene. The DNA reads TGTGCCACCAGTGCATCGACAACGGAACAGGGAATAGAGACCCAGTACTTC. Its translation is CATSASTTEQGIETQYF.